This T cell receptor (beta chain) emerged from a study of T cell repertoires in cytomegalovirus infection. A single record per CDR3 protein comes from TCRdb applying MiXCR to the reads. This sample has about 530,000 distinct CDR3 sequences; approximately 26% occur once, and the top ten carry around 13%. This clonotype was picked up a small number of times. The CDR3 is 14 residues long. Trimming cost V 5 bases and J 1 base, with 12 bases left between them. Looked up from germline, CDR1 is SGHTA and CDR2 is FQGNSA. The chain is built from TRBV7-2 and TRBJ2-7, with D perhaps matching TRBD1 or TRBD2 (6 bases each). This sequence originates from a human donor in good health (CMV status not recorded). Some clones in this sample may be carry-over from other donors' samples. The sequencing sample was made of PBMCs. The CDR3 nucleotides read TGTGCCAGCAGCGCGGGACATAATTCCTACGAGCAGTACTTC. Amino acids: CASSAGHNSYEQYF.